This T cell receptor beta chain was captured in a study of shared clonotypes between healthy human individuals. A remark on this clone: As yet, its antigen is unknown.

Overall study results and limits: The generation probabilities recorded for non-shared clonotypes fell below those of clonotypes shared by all four donors.

Sequencing used immunoSEQ multiplex PCR; TCRdb keeps in-frame clones, though not all of them. This table holds some 2.4 million clones, more than 85% found once. Germline V gene lookup returns CDR1 LNHDA and CDR2 SQIVND (reference sequence). With 5 bases removed from V and 0 bases from J, the gap between germline ends came to 14 bases. CDR3 length: 16 amino acids. The sequencing input was naive CD4+ T cells from PBMCs. Subset defined: CD45RA+ positively selected. The V and J genes are TRBV19 and TRBJ2-1; D is perhaps TRBD2 (6 bases). This TCR came from a man aged 18 to 29 in good health. Some clones in this sample may be carry-over from other donors' samples. CDR3 in DNA: TGTGCCAGTAGTGGCGGGACGGGTAGCTCCTACAATGAGCAGTTCTTC. Encoded protein: CASSGGTGSSYNEQFF.